The next 4 T cell receptor beta chains were all read from a single sample in a study of blood T cell repertoires in COVID-19. Sequencing used immunoSEQ multiplex PCR; TCRdb keeps in-frame clones, though not all of them. The sample consists of about 210,000 clones, 70% to 90% of them appearing once. The source material was PBMCs or T cells enriched from blood (not recorded which). The receptors originated from a woman aged 40 to 50 in a cohort exposed to, infected with or recovered from COVID-19 (not recorded which).

This chain joins TRBV24-1 and TRBJ2-3, with TRBD2 identical over 9 bases. Per the germline V gene, CDR1 is KGHDR and CDR2 is SFDVKD. Trimming at V came to 3 bases and at J to 1 base, leaving 4 bases not matched to a gene. The CDR3 has 16 residues. CDR3 sequence: CATSDPQREGTDTQYF. Here the CDR3 DNA reads TGTGCCACCAGTGATCCGCAGCGGGAGGGCACAGATACGCAGTATTTT.

This clone came up once. This CDR3 is CAWSQGVSTEAFF. In nucleotides, the CDR3 is TGTGCCTGGAGTCAGGGGGTGAGCACTGAAGCTTTCTTT. The V and J genes are TRBV30 and TRBJ1-1; TRBD1 agrees at 7 bases. V lost 2 bases to trimming and J lost 4 bases; unmatched junction nucleotides: 4. CDR1 and CDR2 (germline): GTSNPN, SVGIG (reference sequence). The CDR3 consists of 13 residues.

V is TRBV19 and J is TRBJ1-4, with 7 positions matching TRBD1. The CDR3 length is 15 residues. Germline-derived CDR1 and CDR2 are LNHDA and SQIVND (reference sequence). The V and J ends lost 2 bases and 4 bases, in that order; junction bases with no gene match: 4. CDR3 coding DNA: TGTGCCAGTAGTATACGACAGGGTGGTAATGAAAAACTGTTTTTT. This codes for CASSIRQGGNEKLFF.

V is TRBV27 and J is TRBJ2-7, with 10 bases that match TRBD2. V shed 6 bases, J shed 2 bases, and the junction held 7 bases outside the gene matches. The V gene's germline CDR1 is MNHEY and CDR2 SMNVEV (reference sequence). This CDR3 region has 15 residues. The CDR3 DNA sequence: TGTGCCAGCAGCGCCTCCGGACTAGCGGCCTACGAGCAGTACTTC. It encodes CASSASGLAAYEQYF.